A single sample is the source of the 31 T cell receptor beta chains below, sequenced in a study of CD8 T cells in ankylosing spondylitis. Via MiXCR, TCRdb re-called the 5' RACE reads, giving one row per CDR3 protein. In the table there are some 120,000 distinct CDR3 sequences, around 13% of which are singletons. Sequencing input: blood, either unsorted or a sorted T cell fraction (not recorded which). These receptors were obtained from a female donor with ankylosing spondylitis or in good health (not recorded which).

J is TRBJ1-5 and V is TRBV4-1; a possible D gene is TRBD1 (5 bases). The CDR3 sequence is 17 residues long. V lost 1 base and J lost 2, with 15 bases in between. CDR1 is MGHRA, CDR2 YSYEKL, per germline. The CDR3 spells CASSQVRGNHGNQPQHF. The DNA of the CDR3 is TGCGCCAGCAGCCAAGTCCGGGGGAACCATGGCAATCAGCCCCAGCATTTT.

The chain is built from TRBV5-6 and TRBJ1-1; no definite D call. V lost 2 bases, J lost 1 base, and 12 bases lay in between. The CDR3 contains 15 residues. Per the germline V gene, CDR1 is SGHDT and CDR2 is YYEEEE. The CDR3 nucleotides read TGTGCCAGCAGCTTCCTCGCGTCAGGGAACACTGAAGCTTTCTTT. The encoded protein is CASSFLASGNTEAFF.

This clonotype turned up a few times. The rearrangement uses TRBV21-1 and TRBJ2-1; the table's D call TRBD1 went unverified against the DNA. TRBV21-1 constitutes a pseudogene. The CDR3 sequence is 17 residues long. The CDR3 DNA follows: TGTGCCAGCAGCAAAAGTTCCCAGGGGGACGCTTCCAATGAGCAGTTCTTC. This sequence encodes CASSKSSQGDASNEQFF.

This clonotype has a count of ten or more. The rearrangement joins TRBV20-1 to TRBJ2-3, with D possibly matching TRBD1 (6 bases). CDR3 size: 15 residues. The V end was cut by 3 bases, the J end by 6 bases, with 19 bases between. The germline CDR1 and CDR2 sequences are DFQATT and SNEGSKA (reference sequence). In DNA form, the CDR3 reads TGCAGTGCTAGGGCGTGGGGGCGGTTTATGGATACGCAGTATTTT. Its protein product is CSARAWGRFMDTQYF.

This clonotype was detected a few times. J is TRBJ2-7 and V is TRBV28; D possibly matches TRBD1 or TRBD2 (5 bases each). The CDR3 sequence is 15 residues long. V lost 3 bases to trimming and J lost 0 bases, with 12 bases between them. Germline V gene data show CDR1 as MDHEN and CDR2 as SYDVKM. In DNA form, the CDR3 reads TGTGCCAGCAGTTTTGTAGGGGACGGCTCCTACGAGCAGTACTTC. Translated, it gives CASSFVGDGSYEQYF.

V usage is TRBV12-3 or TRBV12-4 and J usage is TRBJ2-1; 12 bases match TRBD2. After removal of 2 bases from V and 4 bases from J, the junction contained 15 bases not matched to a gene. CDR3 length equals 20 residues. The CDR3 DNA follows: TGTGCCAGCAGTTTAAATCGGCCCTGGCTAGCGGGGGGGTTGTACAATGAGCAGTTCTTC. Residues: CASSLNRPWLAGGLYNEQFF.

This clonotype was detected ten times or more. The V gene is TRBV5-1, the J gene TRBJ1-2; D unresolved. This CDR3 is 14 amino acids long. V was trimmed by 3 bases and J by 8 bases, leaving 17 bases between them. CDR1 SGHRS and CDR2 YFSETQ come from the germline V gene. CDR3 nucleotides: TGCGCCAGCAGCTACCCATCGGGCGACGGCGGCTACACCTTC. It translates to CASSYPSGDGGYTF.

This clonotype came up a few times. This chain connects TRBV5-4 to TRBJ2-1; D not resolved. V dropped 3 bases and J dropped 15 bases, with 16 bases sitting between them. This CDR3 region has 12 residues. CDR1 is SGHNT, CDR2 YYREEE, per germline (reference sequence). CDR3 protein: CASSSHRNESFF. For the CDR3, the DNA is TGTGCCAGCAGCTCTCATAGAAATGAGTCGTTCTTC. Full variable domain (remainder filled in from reference TRBV5-4 and TRBJ2-1): ETGVTQSPTHLIKTRGQQVTLRCSSQSGHNTVSWYQQALGQGPQFIFQYYREEENGRGNFPPRFSGLQFPNYSSELNVNALELDDSALYLCASSSHRNESFFGPGTRLTVL.

This clonotype appeared once. It may be a read error: a sequence one base away is much more abundant. This rearrangement joins TRBV2 to TRBJ2-1; 8 bases map to TRBD1. Germline V CDR1 and CDR2: SNHLY, FYNNEI. The CDR3 contains 12 residues. The CDR3 protein is CASSYRGDEQLF. CDR3 nucleotide sequence: TGTGCCAGCAGTTACAGGGGGGACGAGCAGCTCTTC.

This chain connects TRBV7-8 to TRBJ2-5, with D unresolved. Per germline, CDR1 SGHVS and CDR2 FQNEAQ. The CDR3 is made up of 10 amino acids. With 8 bases removed from V and 5 bases from J, the gap between germline ends came to 6 bases. The DNA for the CDR3 is TGTGCCAGCGGCGACGAGACCCAGTACTTC. As protein: CASGDETQYF.

This clonotype was detected ten times or more. V is TRBV20-1 and J is TRBJ1-1; the D is unclear. The CDR3 loop spans 11 amino acids. The germline CDR1 and CDR2 sequences are DFQATT and SNEGSKA (reference sequence). The V end was cut by 7 bases, the J end by 3 bases, with 9 bases between. CDR3: CSGIGDTEAFF. The CDR3 DNA reads TGCAGTGGGATCGGAGACACTGAAGCTTTCTTT.

This clonotype has more than one count but fewer than ten. The chain joins TRBV6-2 or TRBV6-3 to TRBJ2-6; D is unresolved. From germline, CDR1 is MNHEY and CDR2 SVGEGT. V shed 3 bases and J shed 1 base, with 7 bases lying between them. This CDR3 has 15 amino acids. The DNA of the CDR3 is TGTGCCAGCAGTTATTCCAGATCTGGGGCCAACGTCCTGACTTTC. Translation: CASSYSRSGANVLTF.

The chain is built from TRBV11-2 and TRBJ2-7; TRBD1 matches 9 bases. The germline CDR1 and CDR2 sequences are SGHAT and FQNNGV. The CDR3 is 16 residues long. The trim removed 3 bases at V and 0 bases at J, leaving 6 bases unmatched. CDR3 protein: CASSLAGTGNSYEQYF. Here the CDR3 DNA reads TGTGCCAGCAGCTTGGCCGGGACAGGGAACTCCTACGAGCAGTACTTC.

This clonotype was seen only a few times. The chain has TRBV10-3 and TRBJ1-2; D not certain. The CDR3 sequence is 14 residues long. With 1 base removed from V and 2 bases from J, the gap between germline ends came to 8 bases. Germline V gene data show CDR1 as ENHRY and CDR2 as SYGVKD. CDR3 DNA: TGTGCCATCAGTGAGTACCGCGGAAACTATGGCTACACCTTC. Its translation is CAISEYRGNYGYTF.

J is TRBJ2-3 and V is TRBV3-1; 12 bases align to TRBD2. V was clipped by 6 bases and J by 2 bases; unmatched bases: 3. The V gene's germline CDR1 is LGHDT and CDR2 YNNKEL (reference sequence). The CDR3 length is 15 residues. The CDR3: CASSLAGGNTDTQYF. DNA of the CDR3: TGTGCCAGCAGTCTAGCGGGAGGGAACACAGATACGCAGTATTTT.

In this sample, this clonotype turned up a few times. The chain carries TRBV27 and TRBJ2-2, with D perhaps TRBD2 (6 bases). The CDR3 has 13 residues. Germline V gene lookup returns CDR1 MNHEY and CDR2 SMNVEV (reference sequence). With 5 bases removed from V and 7 bases from J, the gap between germline ends came to 11 bases. In DNA form, the CDR3 reads TGTGCCAGCAGTCCCCGGGGAGGCGGGGAGCTGTTTTTT. This encodes CASSPRGGGELFF.

J is TRBJ2-2 and V is TRBV5-1; TRBD2 aligns across 10 bases. The V and J ends lost 3 bases and 0 bases, in that order; junction bases with no gene match: 2. This CDR3 has 16 residues. From germline, CDR1 is SGHRS and CDR2 YFSETQ. The CDR3 nucleotides are TGCGCCAGCAGCTCGACTAGCGGGTCGAACACCGGGGAGCTGTTTTTT. Translating it yields CASSSTSGSNTGELFF. Based on the CDR3 plus reference TRBV5-1 and TRBJ2-2, the full variable domain is KAGVTQTPRYLIKTRGQQVTLSCSPISGHRSVSWYQQTPGQGLQFLFEYFSETQRNKGNFPGRFSGRQFSNSRSEMNVSTLELGDSALYLCASSSTSGSNTGELFFGEGSRLTVL.

As regards this clonotype: A read error may explain this, as a much larger clone is one base away. The rearrangement joins TRBV20-1 to TRBJ2-3, with TRBD2 as a possible D gene (6 bases). The length of the CDR3 is 13 residues. CDR1 is DFQATT, CDR2 SNEGSKA, per germline (reference sequence). Written as DNA, the CDR3 is TGCAGTGCTAGTCCCGGGAGTTTAGATACGGAGTATTTT. This gives the protein CSASPGSLDTEYF.

The J gene is TRBJ1-1, the V gene TRBV10-3; 7 bases match TRBD1. With 6 bases clipped from V and 8 bases from J, the junction kept 9 bases outside the gene matches. Germline V CDR1 and CDR2: ENHRY, SYGVKD. The CDR3 is made up of 13 amino acids. The CDR3: CAISLGTVSEAFF. CDR3 nucleotides: TGTGCCATCAGCCTCGGGACAGTTTCCGAAGCTTTCTTT.

The table lists this clonotype with many counts. This chain uses TRBV29-1 with TRBJ1-1; D possibly corresponds to TRBD1 (6 bases). This CDR3 spans 12 amino acids. Trimming took 3 bases from V and 4 from J, leaving 9 bases between them. CDR1 and CDR2 from the germline V gene are SQVTM and ANQGSEA. CDR3 nucleotides: TGCAGCGTTGATAGGGGGGGCACTGAAGCTTTCTTT. Translating gives CSVDRGGTEAFF.

V gene TRBV7-9 combines with J gene TRBJ1-5; the D is unclear. From germline, CDR1 is SEHNR and CDR2 FQNEAQ (reference sequence). The CDR3 length is 12 residues. V was cut by 5 bases and J by 5 bases, with 7 bases left in between. The CDR3 reads CASSPVDQPQHF. For the CDR3, the DNA is TGTGCCAGCAGCCCCGTGGATCAGCCCCAGCATTTT.

This clonotype has only a few counts. This rearrangement joins TRBV5-1 to TRBJ1-3; a possible D gene is TRBD1 (5 bases). Per the germline V gene, CDR1 is SGHRS and CDR2 is YFSETQ. This CDR3 comprises 16 residues. V lost 3 bases to trimming and J lost 0 bases, with 13 bases between them. In DNA form, the CDR3 reads TGCGCCAGCAGCTGGGGCGGATCTACCTCTGGAAACACCATATATTTT. Amino acids: CASSWGGSTSGNTIYF.

At least ten counts were recorded for this clonotype. The chain links TRBV7-2 to TRBJ2-1, with unresolved D. The V and J ends lost 1 base and 3 bases respectively, with 10 bases between them. CDR3 size: 15 residues. CDR1 SGHTA and CDR2 FQGNSA come from the germline V gene. In DNA form, the CDR3 reads TGTGCCAGCAGCTTAGGCGGAGAAAGCTACAATGAGCAGTTCTTC. Translated: CASSLGGESYNEQFF.

This clonotype was seen a few times. The rearrangement joins TRBV12-3 or TRBV12-4 to TRBJ2-6; D is unclear. Trimming cost V 6 bases and J 1 base, with 10 bases left between them. The length of the CDR3 is 15 residues. CDR3 residues: CASSLGPSGANVLTF. The CDR3 DNA is TGTGCCAGCAGCCTAGGACCTTCTGGGGCCAACGTCCTGACTTTC.

This chain connects TRBV7-2 to TRBJ1-2, with D maybe TRBD1 (5 bases). From germline, CDR1 is SGHTA and CDR2 FQGNSA. The CDR3 length is 15 residues. V was trimmed by 5 bases and J by 7 bases, leaving 20 bases between them. In nucleotides, the CDR3 is TGTGCCAGCAGCAACCGGGATTTAGGGACGGGTGGCTACACCTTC. Translating gives CASSNRDLGTGGYTF.

The V call is TRBV28, the J call TRBJ1-5; a weak D match, TRBD1 (6 bases). V lost 8 bases and J lost 4, with 12 bases in between. The CDR3 contains 13 residues. Germline loops: CDR1 MDHEN, CDR2 SYDVKM. For the CDR3, the DNA is TGTGCCAGCCGGCAGGGGACGAATCAGCCCCAGCATTTT. Residues: CASRQGTNQPQHF.

The chain links TRBV20-1 to TRBJ1-1; 8 bases line up with TRBD1. This CDR3 spans 14 amino acids. CDR1 is DFQATT, CDR2 SNEGSKA, per germline (reference sequence). Trimming took 0 bases from V and 3 from J; bases not matched to a gene: 3. The CDR3 region is CSARDPRGHTEAFF. The CDR3 DNA reads TGCAGTGCTAGAGATCCCAGGGGGCACACTGAAGCTTTCTTT.

This clonotype has a handful of counts. This chain joins TRBV5-1 and TRBJ2-7; D call uncertain. Germline V gives CDR1 SGHRS, CDR2 YFSETQ. Trimming took 5 bases from V and 5 from J, leaving 14 bases between them. The CDR3 runs 13 residues. CDR3 in amino acids: CASRGSGFNEQYF. The CDR3 DNA reads as TGCGCCAGCAGAGGATCCGGTTTCAACGAGCAGTACTTC.

The CDR3 reads CASTRQTQETQYF. In DNA, the CDR3 is TGTGCCAGCACTAGGCAGACCCAAGAGACCCAGTACTTC. V and J are TRBV2 and TRBJ2-5; no firm D call. Trimming removed 7 bases from V and 1 base from J, with 10 bases in between. Germline V CDR1 and CDR2: SNHLY, FYNNEI. The CDR3 extends over 13 amino acids.

This sequence joins TRBV3-1 and TRBJ2-3; TRBD2 matches at 7 bases. This CDR3 spans 14 amino acids. Germline values: CDR1 LGHDT, CDR2 YNNKEL (reference sequence). The trim removed 3 bases at V and 6 bases at J, leaving 6 bases unmatched. CDR3 DNA sequence: TGTGCCAGCAGCCATAGGGTCGGGGGGGATACGCAGTATTTT. Encoded protein: CASSHRVGGDTQYF.

This clonotype appeared a few times. This sequence joins TRBV6-5 and TRBJ2-6; D is unclear. The CDR3 spans 16 residues. CDR1 is MNHEY, CDR2 SVGAGI, per germline. The V and J ends lost 0 bases and 0 bases respectively, with 6 bases between them. CDR3 in amino acids: CASSYSESSGANVLTF. CDR3 bases: TGTGCCAGCAGTTACTCAGAGAGCTCTGGGGCCAACGTCCTGACTTTC.